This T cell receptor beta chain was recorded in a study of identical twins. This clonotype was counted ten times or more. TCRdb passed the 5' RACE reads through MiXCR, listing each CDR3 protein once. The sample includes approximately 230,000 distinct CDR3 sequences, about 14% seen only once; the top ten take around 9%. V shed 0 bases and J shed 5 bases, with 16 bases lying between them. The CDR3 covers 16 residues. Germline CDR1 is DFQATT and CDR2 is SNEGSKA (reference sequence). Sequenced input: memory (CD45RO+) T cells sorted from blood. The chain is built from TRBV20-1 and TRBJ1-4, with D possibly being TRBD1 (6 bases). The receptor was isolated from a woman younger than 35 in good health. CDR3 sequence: CSARDLYGGLNEKLFF. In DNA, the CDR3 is TGCAGTGCTAGAGATCTCTACGGGGGGCTAAATGAAAAACTGTTTTTT.